These 20 T cell receptor beta chains originate from one sample sequenced in a study of cytotoxic CD8 clonotypes in ibrutinib-treated CLL. Repertoires were generated with immunoSEQ multiplex PCR, while TCRdb's copy carries only in-frame clones and drops some. The sample holds more than 300,000 clones, just under 80% seen once. The specimen comprised PBMCs, sampled before ibrutinib treatment. All receptors come from a human donor with chronic lymphocytic leukemia.

The genes are TRBV30 and TRBJ1-2, with D unresolved. V was clipped by 3 bases and J by 8 bases, with 16 bases between them. The length of the CDR3 is 13 residues. CDR1 GTSNPN and CDR2 SVGIG come from the germline V gene (reference sequence). As DNA, the CDR3 is TGTGCCTGGAGATCTCCTGGATCTAGGGGCTACACCTTC. Amino acid sequence: CAWRSPGSRGYTF. The variable domain in full, completed from reference TRBV30 and TRBJ1-2, reads SQTIHQWPATLVQPVGSPLSLECTVEGTSNPNLYWYRQAAGRGLQLLFYSVGIGQISSEVPQNLSASRPQDRQFILSSKKLLLSDSGFYLCAWRSPGSRGYTFGSGTRLTVV.

V and J are TRBV19 and TRBJ1-1; D unresolved. V shed 6 bases and J shed 3 bases, with 11 bases lying between them. Germline V gene sequence: CDR1 LNHDA, CDR2 SQIVND (reference sequence). The CDR3 is made up of 13 amino acids. The CDR3 region has the DNA TGTGCCAGTAGAACCATGAGGGACACTGAAGCTTTCTTT. This encodes CASRTMRDTEAFF.

This clone was seen only a few times. The gene calls are TRBV6-5 and TRBJ1-2; 7 positions agree with TRBD1. Trimming cost V 2 bases and J 7 bases; bases outside gene matches: 10. This CDR3 is built from 15 residues. CDR1 and CDR2 (germline): MNHEY, SVGAGI. The CDR3 DNA follows: TGTGCCAGCAGTTACGCCCTCAGACAGGGCGGTGGCTACACCTTC. This encodes CASSYALRQGGGYTF.

This chain's CDR3 is CASSLADRLPYEQYF. The DNA for the CDR3 is TGTGCCAGCAGCCTTGCAGACAGGTTGCCCTACGAGCAGTACTTC. The chain joins TRBV7-9 to TRBJ2-7; weak D call: TRBD1 (6 bases). V dropped 5 bases and J dropped 2 bases, with 16 bases sitting between them. The germline V gene encodes CDR1 SEHNR and CDR2 FQNEAQ (reference sequence). The CDR3 totals 15 residues.

This clone was observed a single time. The rearrangement joins TRBV4-1 to TRBJ1-2, with D maybe TRBD1 (6 bases). V was cut by 1 base and J by 4 bases, with 13 bases left in between. The CDR3 totals 15 residues. Germline-derived CDR1 and CDR2 are MGHRA and YSYEKL. CDR3 nucleotides: TGCGCCAGCAGCCAAGTCCAAGGGGGTGGCTATGGCTACACCTTC. This gives the protein CASSQVQGGGYGYTF.

The rearrangement links TRBV6-5 to TRBJ2-1; D is possibly TRBD1 (5 bases). The V gene's germline CDR1 is MNHEY and CDR2 SVGAGI. Trimming shortened V by 6 bases and J by 14 bases, and 20 bases separated the two germline ends. The CDR3 totals 13 residues. This CDR3 reads CASSHVGVSSEFF. CDR3 nucleotides: TGTGCCAGCAGCCACGTAGGGGTGAGTTCGGAGTTCTTC.

V is TRBV4-2 and J is TRBJ2-5; a weak D match, TRBD2 (5 bases). CDR1 and CDR2 (germline): LGHNA, YNFKEQ. Trimming pared 3 bases from V and 1 base from J, leaving 12 bases between. This CDR3 spans 15 amino acids. The CDR3 region is CASSQAPGVQETQYF. In DNA, the CDR3 is TGTGCCAGCAGCCAGGCTCCCGGGGTCCAAGAGACCCAGTACTTC.

The V call is TRBV5-1, the J call TRBJ2-3; 8 nucleotides match TRBD2. Germline CDR1 reads SGHRS; CDR2 reads YFSETQ. J lost 3 bases, V lost 4 bases, and 13 bases had no gene match. The CDR3 has 17 amino acids. CDR3 DNA sequence: TGCGCCAGCAGCCGCCCCGTTGGCGGGAGGCAGACAGATACGCAGTATTTT. Its translation is CASSRPVGGRQTDTQYF.

The V call is TRBV6-5, the J call TRBJ2-6; D uncertain. Germline values: CDR1 MNHEY, CDR2 SVGAGI. There are 16 residues in the CDR3. V shed 0 bases and J shed 3 bases, with 9 bases lying between them. This CDR3 is CASSYSMSGGANVLTF. As DNA, the CDR3 is TGTGCCAGCAGTTACTCGATGAGTGGTGGGGCCAACGTCCTGACTTTC.

V usage is TRBV9 and J usage is TRBJ1-2; D is possibly TRBD1 (5 bases). V was pared by 3 bases and J by 2 bases, with 11 bases between. The germline V gene encodes CDR1 SGDLS and CDR2 YYNGEE. The CDR3 spans 14 residues. This chain's CDR3 is CASSDSTVNYGYTF. CDR3 bases: TGTGCCAGCAGCGATTCGACAGTAAACTATGGCTACACCTTC.

J is TRBJ2-1 and V is TRBV2; 8 nucleotides agree with TRBD1. V shed 7 bases and J 6 bases; nucleotides not matched to a gene: 5. The germline V gene encodes CDR1 SNHLY and CDR2 FYNNEI. The CDR3 is 13 residues long. This CDR3 is CASTRTGLNEQFF. The CDR3, as DNA: TGTGCCAGCACTCGGACAGGGCTCAATGAGCAGTTCTTC. The whole variable domain, remainder taken from reference TRBV2 and TRBJ2-1, is EPEVTQTPSHQVTQMGQEVILRCVPISNHLYFYWYRQILGQKVEFLVSFYNNEISEKSEIFDDQFSVERPDGSNFTLKIRSTKLEDSAMYFCASTRTGLNEQFFGPGTRLTVL.

This clone was found a few times. This sequence joins TRBV6-1 and TRBJ2-1, with 9 bases matching TRBD2. The germline gives CDR1 MNHNS, CDR2 SASEGT. Unmatched junction bases numbered 8, after V lost 7 bases and J lost 4 bases. This CDR3 is 15 amino acids long. CDR3 in DNA: TGTGCCAGCACCAGGACAGCGGGAGGATACAATGAGCAGTTCTTC. This codes for CASTRTAGGYNEQFF.

This clone was found a few times. The rearrangement links TRBV9 to TRBJ1-5; D is unresolved. The CDR3 covers 14 residues. V lost 3 bases to trimming and J lost 0 bases, with 7 bases between them. Germline CDR1 and CDR2: SGDLS and YYNGEE. This CDR3 reads CASSAGLSNQPQHF. The CDR3 coding sequence is TGTGCCAGCAGCGCTGGGCTTAGCAATCAGCCCCAGCATTTT.

The V call is TRBV19, the J call TRBJ2-7, with 8 bases lining up with TRBD1. Trimming took 3 bases from V and 1 from J; bases not matched to a gene: 8. This CDR3 spans 16 amino acids. CDR1 and CDR2 from the germline V gene are LNHDA and SQIVND (reference sequence). CDR3 DNA sequence: TGTGCCAGTAGTATCGGCGGACAGGGCGGGTCCTACGAGCAGTACTTC. It specifies CASSIGGQGGSYEQYF. Using reference TRBV19 and TRBJ2-7 for the parts outside the CDR3, the full variable domain is DGGITQSPKYLFRKEGQNVTLSCEQNLNHDAMYWYRQDPGQGLRLIYYSQIVNDFQKGDIAEGYSVSREKKESFPLTVTSAQKNPTAFYLCASSIGGQGGSYEQYFGPGTRLTVT.

This clone appeared a single time. This rearrangement joins TRBV6-7 to TRBJ1-1, with D possibly being TRBD1 (6 bases). TRBV6-7 is designated an ORF whose function remains uncertain. The CDR3 is 15 amino acids. With 5 bases removed from V and 6 bases from J, the gap between germline ends came to 19 bases. CDR3 amino acids: CASSHHGGRSPEAFF. The CDR3 DNA sequence: TGTGCCAGCAGTCACCATGGGGGCCGATCCCCTGAAGCTTTCTTT.

The chain links TRBV12-5 to TRBJ2-5, with 11 bases identical to TRBD2. With 2 bases clipped from V and 1 base from J, the junction kept 9 bases outside the gene matches. CDR1 is LGHNT and CDR2 is FRNRAP in the germline V gene. The CDR3 contains 18 residues. The DNA of the CDR3 is TGTGCTAGTGGTTTGATCTCGCCGGGACTAGCGGTCCAAGAGACCCAGTACTTC. Translated: CASGLISPGLAVQETQYF.

The genes are TRBV2 and TRBJ1-5; maybe TRBD1 (6 bases). In germline, CDR1 is SNHLY, CDR2 FYNNEI. Deletions cut 5 bases from V and 0 bases from J, with 11 bases between. This CDR3 is 15 amino acids long. The CDR3 sequence: CASSSGHPSNQPQHF. In DNA form, the CDR3 reads TGTGCCAGCAGTTCGGGACACCCTAGCAATCAGCCCCAGCATTTT. Variable domain in full (rest from reference TRBV2 and TRBJ1-5): EPEVTQTPSHQVTQMGQEVILRCVPISNHLYFYWYRQILGQKVEFLVSFYNNEISEKSEIFDDQFSVERPDGSNFTLKIRSTKLEDSAMYFCASSSGHPSNQPQHFGDGTRLSIL.

V and J are TRBV25-1 and TRBJ1-2, with D hard to call. The V end was cut by 2 bases, the J end by 4 bases, with 11 bases between. This CDR3 has 14 residues. CDR1 and CDR2 from the germline V gene are MGHDK and SYGVNS. CDR3 amino acids: CASSEIGRSYGYTF. CDR3 in DNA: TGTGCCAGCAGTGAAATAGGGAGGAGCTATGGCTACACCTTC.

This chain connects TRBV14 to TRBJ2-1; D ambiguous. Trimming shortened V by 0 bases and J by 3 bases, and 18 bases separated the two germline ends. Germline V CDR1 and CDR2: SGHDN, FVKESK. The CDR3 spans 18 residues. The chain's CDR3 is CASSQEINRGIVYNEQFF. The CDR3, as DNA: TGTGCCAGCAGCCAAGAAATAAACAGAGGAATTGTCTACAATGAGCAGTTCTTC.

V gene TRBV29-1 combines with J gene TRBJ2-7; 12 bases agree with TRBD1. This CDR3 has 13 amino acids. The J segment lost 4 bases and the V segment lost 4 bases, leaving 2 bases of the junction unmatched. CDR1 is SQVTM, CDR2 ANQGSEA, per germline. The CDR3 is CSVVGQGAYEQYF. DNA of the CDR3: TGCAGCGTTGTGGGACAGGGGGCTTACGAGCAGTACTTC.